These 5 T cell receptor beta chains were all obtained from the same sample, sequenced in a study of shared clonotypes between healthy human individuals. The protocol was immunoSEQ multiplex PCR, while the TCRdb copy is restricted to in-frame clones and leaves out a portion. Among 1.5 million to 2.5 million clones listed, approximately 94% were seen once. The naive CD8 fraction comprised CD45RO-negative cells positively selected for CCR7 and excluded terminally differentiated effector memory CD45RA+ cells. The sequenced sample was naive CD8+ T cells sorted from blood. The receptors were sampled from a man younger than 35 in good health.

The chain recombines TRBV9 with TRBJ2-2, with D hard to call. Germline V gene lookup returns CDR1 SGDLS and CDR2 YYNGEE. CDR3 length: 17 amino acids. Trimming removed 0 bases at V and 0 bases at J, with 12 bases between. CDR3 in amino acids: CASSVAPDTPNTGELFF. The CDR3 DNA reads as TGTGCCAGCAGCGTAGCCCCAGACACACCGAACACCGGGGAGCTGTTTTTT.

The rearrangement joins TRBV7-9 to TRBJ2-3, with D perhaps matching TRBD1 or TRBD2 (5 bases each). The CDR3 has 16 residues. Germline V gene sequence: CDR1 SEHNR, CDR2 FQNEAQ (reference sequence). V lost 2 bases and J 2 bases, leaving 14 bases between the germline ends. The CDR3 coding sequence is TGTGCCAGCAGCTTAATATGGGACCGACACACAGATACGCAGTATTTT. Amino acid sequence: CASSLIWDRHTDTQYF.

This rearrangement joins TRBV7-9 to TRBJ1-1; 9 bases agree with TRBD1. The J segment lost 0 bases and the V segment lost 5 bases, leaving 10 bases of the junction unmatched. The V gene's germline CDR1 is SEHNR and CDR2 FQNEAQ (reference sequence). CDR3 size: 17 residues. The CDR3 region is CASSPPRGQGLNTEAFF. Written as DNA, the CDR3 is TGTGCCAGCAGCCCTCCCCGGGGACAGGGTTTGAACACTGAAGCTTTCTTT.

This chain links TRBV10-3 with TRBJ1-5, with TRBD1 matching 9 bases. Germline CDR1 ENHRY, CDR2 SYGVKD. This CDR3 spans 13 amino acids. The junction had 0 bases not matched to a gene; V was cut back by 4 bases and J by 5 bases. In DNA form, the CDR3 reads TGTGCCATCAGTGGGGACAGGGATCAGCCCCAGCATTTT. Residues: CAISGDRDQPQHF.

The chain joins TRBV6-5 to TRBJ1-1; 9 bases agree with TRBD1. Per germline, CDR1 MNHEY and CDR2 SVGAGI. The CDR3 contains 14 residues. Trimming removed 6 bases from V and 4 bases from J; junction bases left unmatched: 6. CDR3 in DNA: TGTGCCAGCAGCCCACAGGGGGCGGTCACTGAAGCTTTCTTT. Translation gives CASSPQGAVTEAFF.